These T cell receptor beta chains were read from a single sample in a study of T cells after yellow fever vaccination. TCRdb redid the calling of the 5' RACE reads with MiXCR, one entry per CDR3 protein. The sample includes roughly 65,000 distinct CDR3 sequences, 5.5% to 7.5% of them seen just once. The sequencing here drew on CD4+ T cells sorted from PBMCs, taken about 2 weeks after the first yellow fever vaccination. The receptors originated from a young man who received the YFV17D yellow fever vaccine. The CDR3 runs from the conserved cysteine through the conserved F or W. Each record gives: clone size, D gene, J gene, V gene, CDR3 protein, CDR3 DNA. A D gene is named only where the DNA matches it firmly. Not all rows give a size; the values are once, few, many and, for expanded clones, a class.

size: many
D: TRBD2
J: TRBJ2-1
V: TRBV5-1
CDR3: CASSLDSAGEEFF
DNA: TGCGCCAGCAGCTTGGACTCAGCGGGGGAGGAGTTCTTC

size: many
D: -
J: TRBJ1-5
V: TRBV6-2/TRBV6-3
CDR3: CASSPREQPQHF
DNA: TGTGCCAGCAGTCCAAGGGAACAGCCCCAGCATTTT

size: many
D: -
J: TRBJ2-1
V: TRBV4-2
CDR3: CASSQDLGQIYNEQFF
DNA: TGTGCCAGCAGCCAAGATCTGGGCCAAATCTACAATGAGCAGTTCTTC

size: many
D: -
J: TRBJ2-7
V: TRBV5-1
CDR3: CASSLETASYEQYF
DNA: TGCGCCAGCAGCTTGGAGACTGCCTCCTACGAGCAGTACTTC

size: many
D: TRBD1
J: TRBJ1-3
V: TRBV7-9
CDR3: CASSTTGQDVDTIYF
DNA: TGTGCCAGCAGCACAACGGGACAGGACGTGGACACCATATATTTT

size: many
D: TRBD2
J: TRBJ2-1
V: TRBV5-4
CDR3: CASSLFGGGDEQFF
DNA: TGTGCCAGCAGCTTGTTCGGCGGGGGGGATGAGCAGTTCTTC

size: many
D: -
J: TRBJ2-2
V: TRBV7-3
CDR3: CASSPGSHTGELFF
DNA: TGTGCCAGCAGCCCCGGGTCCCACACCGGGGAGCTGTTTTTT

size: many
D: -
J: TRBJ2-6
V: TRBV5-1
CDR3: CASSLGASGANVLTF
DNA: TGCGCCAGCAGCTTGGGAGCGTCTGGGGCCAACGTCCTGACTTTC

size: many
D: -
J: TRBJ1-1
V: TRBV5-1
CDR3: CASSWVIGETEAFF
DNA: TGCGCCAGCAGCTGGGTAATCGGGGAAACTGAAGCTTTCTTT

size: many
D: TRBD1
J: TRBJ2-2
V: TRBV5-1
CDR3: CASSETGGGTGELFF
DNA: TGCGCCAGCAGCGAAACAGGGGGCGGCACCGGGGAGCTGTTTTTT

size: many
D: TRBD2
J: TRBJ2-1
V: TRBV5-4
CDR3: CASSSRLAGGPNEQFF
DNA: TGTGCCAGCAGTTCCAGACTAGCGGGGGGCCCCAATGAGCAGTTCTTC

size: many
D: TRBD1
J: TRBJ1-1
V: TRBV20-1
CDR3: CSARDRDRGYTEAFF
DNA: TGCAGTGCTAGAGACCGGGACAGGGGGTACACTGAAGCTTTCTTT

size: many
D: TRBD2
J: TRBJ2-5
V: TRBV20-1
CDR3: CSARRGLALETQYF
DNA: TGCAGTGCTAGACGGGGACTAGCGTTGGAGACCCAGTACTTC

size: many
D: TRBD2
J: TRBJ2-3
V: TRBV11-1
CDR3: CASMPPAGGADTQYF
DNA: TGTGCCAGCATGCCACCAGCGGGGGGCGCAGATACGCAGTATTTT

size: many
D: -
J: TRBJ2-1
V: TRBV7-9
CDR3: CASSLRGGGVTYNEQFF
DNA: TGTGCCAGCAGCTTAAGGGGCGGAGGGGTGACCTACAATGAGCAGTTCTTC

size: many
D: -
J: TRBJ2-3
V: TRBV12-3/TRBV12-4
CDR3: CASSYSSPDTQYF
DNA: TGTGCCAGCAGTTACAGCAGCCCAGATACGCAGTATTTT

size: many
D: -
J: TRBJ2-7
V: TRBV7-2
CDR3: CARSLFRRGEQYF
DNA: TGTGCCAGAAGCTTATTCCGACGGGGCGAGCAGTACTTC

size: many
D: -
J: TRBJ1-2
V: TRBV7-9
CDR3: CASSPNLRGTYGYTF
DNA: TGTGCCAGCAGCCCTAATCTTAGGGGTACCTATGGCTACACCTTC

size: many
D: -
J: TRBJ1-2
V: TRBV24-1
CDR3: CATSDTWDGYTF
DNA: TGTGCCACCAGTGACACTTGGGATGGCTACACCTTC

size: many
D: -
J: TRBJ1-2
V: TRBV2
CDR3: CASSLTRITSHPWGYTF
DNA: TGTGCCAGCAGCCTGACACGAATCACCTCGCACCCTTGGGGCTACACCTTC

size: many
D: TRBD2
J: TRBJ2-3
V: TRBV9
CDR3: CASNPSGGPSTDTQYF
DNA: TGTGCCAGCAACCCTAGCGGGGGGCCTAGCACAGATACGCAGTATTTT

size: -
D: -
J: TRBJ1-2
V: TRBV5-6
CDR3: CAMSTGLLCYYGYTF
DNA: TGTGCCATGAGCACTGGACTGCTCTGCTACTATGGCTACACCTTC

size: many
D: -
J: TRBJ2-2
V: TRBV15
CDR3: CATSRDLGGTGELFF
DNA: TGTGCCACCAGCAGAGATCTGGGGGGCACCGGGGAGCTGTTTTTT

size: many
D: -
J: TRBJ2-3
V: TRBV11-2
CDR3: CASSPQADTQYF
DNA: TGTGCCAGCAGTCCCCAGGCAGATACGCAGTATTTT

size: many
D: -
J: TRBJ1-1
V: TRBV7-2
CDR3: CASSSQRGGEAFF
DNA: TGTGCCAGCAGCTCCCAGAGGGGTGGTGAAGCTTTCTTT

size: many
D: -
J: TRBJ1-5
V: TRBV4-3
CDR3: CASSQAVHQPQHF
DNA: TGCGCCAGCAGCCAAGCCGTCCATCAGCCCCAGCATTTT

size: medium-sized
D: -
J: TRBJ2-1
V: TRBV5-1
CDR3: CASSLMSGENEQFF
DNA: TGCGCCAGCAGCTTGATGTCAGGAGAAAATGAGCAGTTCTTC

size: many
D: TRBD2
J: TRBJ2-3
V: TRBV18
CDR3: CASYSGGSSTDTQYF
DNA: TGTGCCAGCTATAGCGGGGGCTCGAGCACAGATACGCAGTATTTT

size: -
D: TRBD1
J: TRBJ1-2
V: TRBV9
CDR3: CASSVQGAAELYGYTF
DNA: TGTGCCAGCAGCGTACAGGGGGCCGCCGAACTCTATGGCTACACCTTC

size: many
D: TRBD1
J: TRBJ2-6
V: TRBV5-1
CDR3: CASKWGTGGAGANVLTF
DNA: TGCGCCAGCAAATGGGGGACAGGGGGCGCTGGGGCCAACGTCCTGACTTTC

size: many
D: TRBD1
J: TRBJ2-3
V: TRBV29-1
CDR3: CSVDRQGAGTDTQYF
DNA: TGCAGCGTTGACCGACAGGGGGCTGGGACAGATACGCAGTATTTT

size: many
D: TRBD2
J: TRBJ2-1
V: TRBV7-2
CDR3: CASSPRGLAGGVSNEQFF
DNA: TGTGCCAGCAGCCCAAGGGGGTTAGCGGGGGGGGTAAGCAATGAGCAGTTCTTC

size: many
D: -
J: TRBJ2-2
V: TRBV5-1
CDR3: CASRQDTGELFF
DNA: TGCGCCAGCAGGCAGGACACCGGGGAGCTGTTTTTT

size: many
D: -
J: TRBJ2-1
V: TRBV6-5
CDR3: CASSYAGWEQFF
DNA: TGTGCCAGCAGTTACGCCGGGTGGGAGCAGTTCTTC

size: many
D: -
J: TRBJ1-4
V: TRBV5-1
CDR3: CASRAGTYESATNEKLFF
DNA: TGCGCCAGCCGGGCCGGGACTTACGAGAGTGCAACTAATGAAAAACTGTTTTTT

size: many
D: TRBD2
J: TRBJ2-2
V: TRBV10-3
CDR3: CAISPGGGLDTGELFF
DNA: TGTGCCATCAGCCCCGGCGGGGGTTTGGACACCGGGGAGCTGTTTTTT

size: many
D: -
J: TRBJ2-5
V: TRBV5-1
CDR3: CASSFNAAEETQYF
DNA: TGCGCCAGCAGCTTCAACGCGGCCGAAGAGACCCAGTACTTC

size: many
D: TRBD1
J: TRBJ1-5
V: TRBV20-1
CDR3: CSAATGGSSQPQHF
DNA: TGCAGTGCTGCCACAGGGGGCTCAAGTCAGCCCCAGCATTTT

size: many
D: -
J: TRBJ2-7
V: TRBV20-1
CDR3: CSARGTFSYEQYF
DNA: TGCAGTGCTAGAGGCACTTTCTCCTACGAGCAGTACTTC

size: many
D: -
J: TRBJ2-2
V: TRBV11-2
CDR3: CASRFGSGLNTGELFF
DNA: TGTGCCAGCAGATTCGGGTCTGGTTTGAACACCGGGGAGCTGTTTTTT

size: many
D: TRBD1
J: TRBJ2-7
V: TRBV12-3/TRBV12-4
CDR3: CASSQFAGQGRGEQYF
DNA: TGTGCCAGCAGTCAGTTTGCGGGACAGGGGAGGGGCGAGCAGTACTTC

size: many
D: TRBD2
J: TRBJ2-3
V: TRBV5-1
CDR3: CASTLAGGGEDTQYF
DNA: TGCGCCAGCACCCTCGCGGGGGGCGGAGAAGATACGCAGTATTTT

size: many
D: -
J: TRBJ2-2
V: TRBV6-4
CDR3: CASRRGGTNTGELFF
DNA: TGTGCCAGCAGAAGGGGGGGAACGAACACCGGGGAGCTGTTTTTT

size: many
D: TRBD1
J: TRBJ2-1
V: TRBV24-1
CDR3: CATSDRDRGSYNEQFF
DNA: TGTGCCACCAGTGACAGGGACAGAGGCTCCTACAATGAGCAGTTCTTC

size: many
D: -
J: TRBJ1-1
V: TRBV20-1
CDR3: CSASPSSYPEAFF
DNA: TGCAGTGCTAGCCCCTCTTCGTATCCTGAAGCTTTCTTT

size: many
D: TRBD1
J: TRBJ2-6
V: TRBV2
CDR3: CASSGDRAGANVLTF
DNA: TGTGCCAGCAGTGGGGACAGGGCTGGGGCCAACGTCCTGACTTTC

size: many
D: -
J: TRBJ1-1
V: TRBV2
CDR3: CASSVEDLPRTEAFF
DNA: TGTGCCAGCAGTGTGGAGGACCTTCCGAGGACTGAAGCTTTCTTT

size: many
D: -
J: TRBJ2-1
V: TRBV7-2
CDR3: CASSFGTGSFLGGFF
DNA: -

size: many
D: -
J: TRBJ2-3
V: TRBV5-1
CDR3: CASSLYVSADTQYF
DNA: TGCGCCAGCAGCTTATACGTGTCGGCAGATACGCAGTATTTT

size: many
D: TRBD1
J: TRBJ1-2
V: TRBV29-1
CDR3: CSVAGDRGLYGYTF
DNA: TGCAGCGTTGCCGGGGACAGGGGGCTGTATGGCTACACCTTC

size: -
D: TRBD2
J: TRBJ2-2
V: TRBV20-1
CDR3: CSAVAGGPGTGELFF
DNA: TGCAGTGCCGTAGCGGGGGGGCCGGGCACCGGGGAGCTGTTTTTT